Listed below are T cell receptor beta chains from one sample, sequenced in a study of T cell changes during pregnancy in multiple sclerosis. Repertoires were generated with immunoSEQ multiplex PCR, while TCRdb's copy carries only in-frame clones and drops some. The table records tens of thousands of clones, 92% of them present only once. This specimen was CD4+ T cells from peripheral blood mononuclear cells, taken in the second trimester of pregnancy. All receptors derive from a female donor in good health, enrolled as a control in a pregnancy study. CDR3s include the opening cysteine and the closing phenylalanine or tryptophan. A D gene is named only where the DNA matches it firmly.

D,J,V,CDR3
.,TRBJ1-2,TRBV2,CASTEQGLDYGYTF
.,TRBJ2-1,TRBV7-8,CASSPLVPSSSYNEQFF
TRBD2,TRBJ2-7,TRBV7-2,CASSLNMGLAGREQYF
.,TRBJ1-6,TRBV19,CASTTGNSPLHF
.,TRBJ2-7,TRBV5-8,CASSLVSGSYEQYF
.,TRBJ1-6,TRBV4-1,CASSPAGSYNSPLHF
.,TRBJ2-3,TRBV30,CAWSIVYLQVPDTQYF
TRBD1,TRBJ1-1,TRBV28,CASSLPFGQALNTEAFF
TRBD2,TRBJ2-4,TRBV7-9,CASSGYSGSLAKNIQYF
.,TRBJ2-1,TRBV2,CASSPDSGVFKEQFF
.,TRBJ1-1,TRBV7-2,CASSRDLLNTEAFF
.,TRBJ2-1,TRBV14,CASSPRVGGEEQFF
.,TRBJ1-2,TRBV6-5,CASSYRPKQDGYGYTF
.,TRBJ1-4,TRBV5-1,CASSFWAGENEKLFF
.,TRBJ2-3,TRBV6-1,CASSEAVAGWGTGVPDTQYF
.,TRBJ2-7,TRBV9,CASSAILGEQYF
TRBD2,TRBJ2-7,TRBV10-3,CAIRTGTSGSSSYEQYF
.,TRBJ2-1,TRBV6-6,CASSYLQENEQFF
TRBD1,TRBJ2-1,TRBV5-4,CASSMGQGPYNEQFF
.,TRBJ2-1,TRBV7-5,CVRSLKGDNEQFF
TRBD2,TRBJ2-1,TRBV7-9,CASSLLTSGPPYNGQFF
TRBD2,TRBJ2-5,TRBV5-6,CASSRRTSVTETQYF
TRBD2,TRBJ2-7,TRBV28,CASSFNGLAGKRSEQYF
.,TRBJ1-2,TRBV5-4,CASSLETTCTF
TRBD2,TRBJ2-1,TRBV19,CASSISGGGAYEQFF
.,TRBJ2-2,TRBV7-8,CASSLDHPGVTGELFF
.,TRBJ2-1,TRBV20-1,CSARSGRQFF
TRBD1,TRBJ1-2,TRBV30,CAWSNYRDRGLGYTF
.,TRBJ2-2,TRBV18,CASSPSVTNTGELFF
.,TRBJ2-7,TRBV28,CASRQTGTLSYEQYF
TRBD2,TRBJ2-1,TRBV6-1,CATAGLAGGNEQFF
TRBD1,TRBJ2-7,TRBV2,CASFSDRGREQYF
.,TRBJ2-2,TRBV7-3,CASSLTRNTGELFF
.,TRBJ1-4,TRBV2,CASSALEQGWLFF
TRBD1,TRBJ2-1,TRBV9,CASSVGGTGGSEQFF
.,TRBJ2-5,TRBV28,CASSPRVGETQYF
TRBD1,TRBJ1-4,TRBV6-6,CASDPTGDFGEKLFF
.,TRBJ2-3,TRBV5-1,CASSLDLAEPSLHTQYF
TRBD2,TRBJ2-3,TRBV7-2,CASSLDPLAGLTDTQYF
TRBD1,TRBJ2-1,TRBV10-3,CAIGQGPDNEQFF
TRBD2,TRBJ2-3,TRBV28,CASSPQAGVKTQYF
TRBD1,TRBJ1-4,TRBV29-1,CSAEGTANGEKLFF
.,TRBJ1-5,TRBV4-1,CASSQAPRQGNRPQHF
.,TRBJ2-1,TRBV7-2,CASSQDYPNEQFF
.,TRBJ2-2,TRBV5-4,CASSLEGHSTGELFF
.,TRBJ1-1,TRBV11-2,CASSLPDWSPTMNTEAFF
.,TRBJ1-2,TRBV27,CASSFIPQGLPLYYGYTF
.,TRBJ1-5,TRBV4-1,CASSQGGTRNQPQHF
TRBD2,TRBJ2-5,TRBV6-1,CASSGTGTSGRWETQYF
TRBD2,TRBJ2-7,TRBV11-1,CASSGRTSGIGYEQYF
TRBD2,TRBJ2-1,TRBV5-1,CASSLDRREYNEQFF
.,TRBJ1-5,TRBV7-9,CASSLKGNQPQHF
TRBD1,TRBJ2-7,TRBV2,CASRADRGRIYEQYF
TRBD2,TRBJ2-2,TRBV6-1,CASSVGLANTGELFF
.,TRBJ1-2,TRBV5-1,CASSLGQGGGTGYTF
.,TRBJ2-1,TRBV28,CASSLLTYSYNEQFF
.,TRBJ2-1,TRBV2,CASNLDNEQFF
TRBD1,TRBJ2-2,TRBV5-1,CASSLWRKTGLSGELFF
TRBD1,TRBJ1-1,TRBV2,CASRRDSNTEAFF